This T cell receptor beta chain derives from a study of blood T cell repertoires in COVID-19. Germline-derived CDR1 and CDR2 are SGHNT and YENEEA. V lost 5 bases, J lost 5 bases, and 11 bases stayed unmatched. The CDR3 is made up of 15 amino acids. Produced via immunoSEQ multiplex PCR; TCRdb's table is partial and in-frame only. The sample records some 68,000 clones, 85% to 90% being singletons. Input material: peripheral blood. The receptor's source is a man between 45 and 60 years old with active COVID-19. The V gene is TRBV11-3, the J gene TRBJ2-5, with TRBD2 identical over 7 bases. CDR3 nucleotide sequence: TGTGCCAGCAGCGCCAGGACTAGTCTTCAGGAGACCCAGTACTTC. This translates into CASSARTSLQETQYF.